This TCR beta chain stems from a study of technical replicates of blood from a handful of donors. Measured with immunoSEQ multiplex PCR; TCRdb has only the in-frame clones, and not every one. The table has 70,000 to 85,000 clones, around 95% seen once. Germline CDR1 reads SEHNR; CDR2 reads FQNEAQ (reference sequence). The CDR3 is 14 residues long. J lost 1 base, V lost 5 bases, and 2 bases had no gene match. The receptor was isolated from a human donor in good health. The chain links TRBV7-9 to TRBJ2-5; 9 nucleotides match TRBD1. Sample: T cells isolated from PBMCs. CDR3 DNA: TGTGCCAGCAGCCGGACAGGGGTCCAAGAGACCCAGTACTTC. Its translation: CASSRTGVQETQYF.